This T cell receptor (beta chain) was obtained from a study of post-analysis software for immune sequencing data. Across the study: The study covered relapsing-remitting, secondary progressive and progressive-relapsing courses of multiple sclerosis. Study results and limitations: Patients used a handful of TRBV segments, including TRBV5-6, TRBV5-1 and TRBV20-1, more often than controls. There was significantly lower normalized Chao1 diversity in multiple sclerosis patients than in controls.

This CDR3 contains 15 residues. Losses at the gene ends were 3 bases for V and 0 bases for J; bases not matched to a gene: 4. Germline loops: CDR1 LGHNA, CDR2 YNFKEQ. Regarding this clonotype: The antigen remains unidentified.

Each TCR beta cDNA library carried unique molecular identifiers. Input populations of about 0.95 to 11 million T cells gave rise to around 480,000 cDNA molecules. One entry per CDR3 protein, called by TCRdb with MiXCR from the PCR reads. The table has approximately 770,000 distinct CDR3 sequences, more than 45% seen once. V gene TRBV4-2 combines with J gene TRBJ2-7; 8 bases fit TRBD2. This sequence was found in a girl aged 10-17 years with multiple sclerosis. Source material: blood. CDR3 residues: CASSHPLAASYEQYF. The DNA for the CDR3 is TGTGCCAGCAGCCATCCACTAGCGGCCTCCTACGAGCAGTACTTC.